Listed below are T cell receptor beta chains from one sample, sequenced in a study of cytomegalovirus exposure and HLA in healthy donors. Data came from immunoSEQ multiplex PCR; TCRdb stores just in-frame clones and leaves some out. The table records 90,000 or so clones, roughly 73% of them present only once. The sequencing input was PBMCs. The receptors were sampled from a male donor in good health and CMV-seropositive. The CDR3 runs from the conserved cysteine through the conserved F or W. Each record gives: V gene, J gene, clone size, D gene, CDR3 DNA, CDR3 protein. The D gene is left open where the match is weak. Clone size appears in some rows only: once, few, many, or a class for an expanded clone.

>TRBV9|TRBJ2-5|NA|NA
TGTGCCAGCAGCGTGTCTAGTGGGGAGACCCGGTACTTC
CASSVSSGETRYF
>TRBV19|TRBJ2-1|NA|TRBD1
TGTGCCAGTATGGTATTACAGGGGAATGAGCAGTTCTTC
CASMVLQGNEQFF
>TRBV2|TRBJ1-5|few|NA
TGTGCCAGCAGTCAGCAAGGAGTTAGCAATCAGCCCCAGCATTTT
CASSQQGVSNQPQHF
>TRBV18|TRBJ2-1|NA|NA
TGTGCCAGCTCACCCAGCGGATACACACAGTTCTTC
CASSPSGYTQFF
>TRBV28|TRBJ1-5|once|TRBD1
TGTGCCAGCAGTTCGGCAGGGGGCCTTAAGAACGAGTCCAATCAGCCCCAGCATTTT
CASSSAGGLKNESNQPQHF
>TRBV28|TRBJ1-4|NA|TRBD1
TGTGCCAGCAGCCCAAACAGGGGCGACGAAAAACTGTTTTTT
CASSPNRGDEKLFF
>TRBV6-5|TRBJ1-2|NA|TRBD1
TGTGCCAGCAGTCGGACAGGGTCACACTATGGCTACACCTTC
CASSRTGSHYGYTF
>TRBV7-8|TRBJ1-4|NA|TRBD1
TGTGCCAGCAGCTTCACAGGGGGCCCAGATGAAAAACTGTTTTTT
CASSFTGGPDEKLFF
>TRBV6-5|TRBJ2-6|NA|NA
TGTGCCAGCAGTACAGGGCTCTCTGGGGCCAACGTCCTGACTTTC
CASSTGLSGANVLTF
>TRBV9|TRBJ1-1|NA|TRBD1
TGTGCCAGCAGCGTAGGTCAGGGGGAGTTCTCTGAAGCTTTCTTT
CASSVGQGEFSEAFF
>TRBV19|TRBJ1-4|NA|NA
TGTGCCAGTTCCGAGAAGGGAGGAAAACTGTTTTTT
CASSEKGGKLFF